What follows is one TCR beta chain and its context. Antigen unknown. Trimming cost V 4 bases and J 5 bases; bases outside gene matches: 2. The CDR3 runs to 13 residues. The germline CDR1 and CDR2 sequences are SQVTM and ANQGSEA. This specimen belongs to a study of post-analysis software for immune sequencing data. Study summary: Progressive-relapsing, secondary progressive and relapsing-remitting multiple sclerosis were among the disease courses included.

Study outcomes and limitations: Clustering by F measure revealed strong co-clustering among samples prepared together in one batch. Controls showed lower frequencies than patients for several TRBV segments, and TRBV5-6, TRBV5-1 and TRBV20-1 were among these.

Unique molecular identifiers featured in each of the TCR beta cDNA libraries. From the PCR reads, TCRdb called clonotypes with MiXCR, one entry per CDR3 protein. The table lists approximately 770,000 distinct CDR3 sequences, around 46% of them singletons. The rearrangement uses TRBV29-1 and TRBJ2-1; TRBD2 aligns across 10 bases. This clonotype was obtained from a girl aged 5 to 17 with multiple sclerosis. The sequencing input was blood. CDR3 sequence: CSVALAGDNEQFF. CDR3 coding DNA: TGCAGCGTTGCGCTAGCGGGGGACAATGAGCAGTTCTTC.